This T cell receptor (beta chain) was found in a study of shared clonotypes between healthy human individuals. Naive CD8 cells lacked CD45RO and underwent positive selection for CCR7, leaving out terminally differentiated effector memory CD45RA+ cells. Sequencing used immunoSEQ multiplex PCR; TCRdb keeps in-frame clones, though not all of them. The sample shows about 2.2 million clones, 93% of them seen only once. Note on this clone: As yet, its antigen is unknown.

Germline assignment: CDR1 MNHEY and CDR2 SMNVEV (reference sequence). Trimming took off 6 bases at V and 2 bases at J, with 13 bases between the two ends. The CDR3 runs 14 residues. General observations from the study: Naive CD4 clonotypes overlapped across a handful of donors at 4.5% to 5.5%.

The rearrangement joins TRBV27 to TRBJ1-1; tentative D call: TRBD1 (5 bases). The source material was naive CD8+ T cells from PBMCs. This TCR was sampled from a man between 18 and 35 years old in good health. Some clones in this sample may be carry-over from other donors' samples. This chain's CDR3 is CASRPGGTNTEAFF. The CDR3 DNA reads TGTGCCAGCAGGCCGGGCGGGACTAACACTGAAGCTTTCTTT.